The 11 T cell receptor beta chains listed next were all sequenced from one sample in a study of shared clonotypes between healthy human individuals. Clones were sequenced by immunoSEQ multiplex PCR, and TCRdb holds only the in-frame ones, with some missing. Among about 960,000 clones listed, 70% to 85% were seen once. Source material: memory CD4+ T cells sorted from blood. Described subset: CD45RA-negative fraction. The receptors were gathered from a man younger than 35 in good health.

CDR3 DNA: TGTGCCAGCAGCTGGACCACAGGGGGAGGCCAGCCCCAGCATTTT. The encoded protein is CASSWTTGGGQPQHF. The chain has TRBV5-8 and TRBJ1-5, with 8 bases lining up with TRBD1. Germline V gives CDR1 SGHTS, CDR2 YDEGEE. CDR3 length equals 15 residues. The trim removed 3 bases at V and 7 bases at J, leaving 9 bases unmatched.

The chain links TRBV7-9 to TRBJ2-1; 7 bases are shared with TRBD1. With 0 bases clipped from V and 6 bases from J, the junction kept 11 bases outside the gene matches. The germline V gene has CDR1 SEHNR and CDR2 FQNEAQ (reference sequence). CDR3 size: 17 residues. The CDR3 DNA reads as TGTGCCAGCAGCTTAGCGCTTAAACAGGGGAGTTTCAATGAGCAGTTCTTC. Amino acids: CASSLALKQGSFNEQFF.

The chain joins TRBV7-2 to TRBJ2-1; TRBD2 agrees at 8 bases. Unmatched junction bases numbered 1, after V lost 3 bases and J lost 9 bases. CDR1 and CDR2 from the germline V gene are SGHTA and FQGNSA. This CDR3 region has 12 residues. CDR3 in DNA: TGTGCCAGCAGCTTGGCGGGAGGTGAGCAGTTCTTC. As protein: CASSLAGGEQFF.

In its sample, this clone was seen many times. This chain joins TRBV6-1 and TRBJ1-2; D unresolved. From germline, CDR1 is MNHNS and CDR2 SASEGT. The CDR3 sequence is 13 residues long. The V gene lost 0 bases and the J gene lost 4 bases, with 6 bases spanning the gap. The CDR3 is CASSEAAIYGYTF. For the CDR3, the DNA is TGTGCCAGCAGTGAAGCGGCAATCTATGGCTACACCTTC.

The rearrangement uses TRBV19 and TRBJ2-7; no reliable D call. This CDR3 comprises 14 residues. Germline V CDR1 and CDR2: LNHDA, SQIVND (reference sequence). The V end lost 6 bases, the J end lost 4 bases, and 16 bases lay between the germline ends. The CDR3 sequence is CASSNHGEVYEQYF. The CDR3 coding sequence is TGTGCCAGTAGCAACCATGGGGAAGTATACGAGCAGTACTTC.

The sample holds one count of this clone. The chain recombines TRBV6-5 with TRBJ2-7, with D tentatively TRBD2 (6 bases). The CDR3 runs to 14 residues. V lost 4 bases, J lost 6 bases, and 16 bases lay in between. The V gene's germline CDR1 is MNHEY and CDR2 SVGAGI. The DNA for the CDR3 is TGTGCCAGCAGTTCGCCAGGAGGGGTCTTCGAGCAGTACTTC. This codes for CASSSPGGVFEQYF.

Note on this clone: The junction departs from germline at one end; a sequencing error may be responsible. The chain recombines TRBV25-1 with TRBJ1-1; TRBD1 might be the D (5 bases). In germline, CDR1 is MGHDK, CDR2 SYGVNS. The CDR3 has 13 amino acids. The CDR3 spells CASSLTALHEVFF. In nucleotides, the CDR3 is TGTGCCAGCAGCTTGACAGCCTTACATGAAGTTTTCTTT.

The genes are TRBV19 and TRBJ2-1; 12 bases are shared with TRBD1. Germline lookup yields CDR1 LNHDA and CDR2 SQIVND (reference sequence). V was pared by 6 bases and J by 6 bases, with 0 bases of the junction left unmatched. The CDR3 runs to 13 residues. CDR3 protein: CASRGQGANEQFF. CDR3 in DNA: TGTGCCAGTAGGGGACAGGGGGCCAATGAGCAGTTCTTC.

In this sample, this clone turned up a few times. The CDR3 region is CSADQGNGYTF. CDR3 nucleotides: TGCAGCGCGGATCAGGGTAATGGCTACACCTTC. This rearrangement joins TRBV29-1 to TRBJ1-2; D possibly corresponds to TRBD1 (5 bases). Germline V lookup: CDR1 SQVTM, CDR2 ANQGSEA. This CDR3 is 11 amino acids long. The V gene lost 7 bases and the J gene lost 6 bases, with 12 bases spanning the gap.

This clone has just one count. This chain links TRBV9 with TRBJ1-1; D is perhaps TRBD1 (5 bases). Germline-derived CDR1 and CDR2 are SGDLS and YYNGEE. Trimming removed 4 bases from V and 1 base from J, with 11 bases in between. This CDR3 is 14 amino acids long. Here the CDR3 reads CASSQAQGNTEAFF. CDR3 sequence (DNA): TGTGCCAGCAGCCAAGCCCAGGGGAACACTGAAGCTTTCTTT.

A note on this clone: Different DNA sequences within this sample yield the same CDR3. The rearrangement links TRBV9 to TRBJ1-2; D not resolved. The CDR3 length is 12 residues. CDR1 is SGDLS, CDR2 YYNGEE, per germline. V lost 0 bases and J lost 4, with 4 bases in between. DNA of the CDR3: TGTGCCAGCAGCGTAGGGAGCTATGGCTACACCTTC. Translation gives CASSVGSYGYTF. Using reference TRBV9 and TRBJ1-2 for the parts outside the CDR3, the full variable domain is DSGVTQTPKHLITATGQRVTLRCSPRSGDLSVYWYQQSLDQGLQFLIQYYNGEERAKGNILERFSAQQFPDLHSELNLSSLELGDSALYFCASSVGSYGYTFGSGTRLTVV.